Below are 27 T cell receptor beta chains sequenced from a single sample in a study of shared T cell receptors in the human thymus. The data were produced by immunoSEQ multiplex PCR, yet TCRdb's version contains in-frame clones alone and is incomplete. The sample includes about 660,000 clones, approximately 88% of them seen just once. These data also formed part of another study, on human thymus T cells.

Input material: thymocytes. The receptor set was obtained from a boy in the first two years of life with a congenital heart defect.

The chain joins TRBV29-1 to TRBJ2-5; D remains ambiguous. Germline values: CDR1 SQVTM, CDR2 ANQGSEA. With 3 bases removed from V and 8 bases from J, the gap between germline ends came to 10 bases. The CDR3 covers 11 residues. The CDR3 protein is CSVEVGETQYF. In nucleotides, the CDR3 is TGCAGCGTTGAGGTCGGAGAAACCCAGTACTTC.

This chain joins TRBV12-5 and TRBJ2-2, with D perhaps TRBD2 (5 bases). The germline V and J ends were trimmed by 1 base and 3 bases, with 18 bases remaining between them. CDR3 size: 18 residues. The germline gives CDR1 LGHNT, CDR2 FRNRAP. CDR3 in amino acids: CASGLGLLLGRDTGELFF. The CDR3 DNA reads as TGTGCTAGTGGTTTGGGACTGTTATTGGGGAGAGACACCGGGGAGCTGTTTTTT.

The chain carries TRBV7-9 and TRBJ2-1; no clear D. The CDR3 sequence is 11 residues long. V was clipped by 7 bases and J by 3 bases, with 4 bases between them. Per germline, CDR1 SEHNR and CDR2 FQNEAQ (reference sequence). This CDR3 is CASKLYNEQFF. For the CDR3, the DNA is TGTGCCAGCAAACTCTACAATGAGCAGTTCTTC.

V is TRBV7-6 and J is TRBJ2-1; 9 positions agree with TRBD2. CDR3 size: 17 residues. Germline loops: CDR1 SGHVS, CDR2 FNYEAQ. V dropped 0 bases and J dropped 4; count of bases not matched to a gene: 7. CDR3 in amino acids: CASSLAVELAGYNEQFF. The CDR3, as DNA: TGTGCCAGCAGCTTAGCGGTTGAGCTAGCGGGGTACAATGAGCAGTTCTTC.

The chain carries TRBV29-1 and TRBJ2-7; 8 bases are shared with TRBD2. The CDR3 covers 14 residues. From germline, CDR1 is SQVTM and CDR2 ANQGSEA. V dropped 7 bases and J dropped 2; count of bases not matched to a gene: 10. Here the CDR3 reads CSATTSATAYEQYF. The CDR3 region has the DNA TGCAGCGCCACGACTAGCGCCACTGCCTACGAGCAGTACTTC.

The genes are TRBV6-4 and TRBJ1-2, with 9 positions matching TRBD1. Germline V gives CDR1 MRHNA, CDR2 SNTAGT. CDR3 length: 14 residues. J lost 4 bases, V lost 4 bases, and 4 bases had no gene match. CDR3 loop: CASSGTGGRYGYTF. The CDR3 DNA reads TGTGCCAGCAGTGGCACAGGGGGCCGCTATGGCTACACCTTC.

The V call is TRBV27, the J call TRBJ2-3; 9 bases align to TRBD2. The germline gives CDR1 MNHEY, CDR2 SMNVEV (reference sequence). The CDR3 covers 15 residues. V lost 4 bases and J lost 4; bases outside the gene matches: 6. CDR3 bases: TGTGCCAGCAGTTATAGCGGGAGAACCCCAGATACGCAGTATTTT. It codes for CASSYSGRTPDTQYF.

This clone was found a few times. The CDR3 DNA reads TGTGCCAGCAGTATCCGGGACAGGGGAACTAGCGGGACTTACACCGGGGAGCTGTTTTTT. It codes for CASSIRDRGTSGTYTGELFF. The gene calls are TRBV27 and TRBJ2-2; D assignment may be TRBD1 or TRBD2 (10 bases each). V was cut by 5 bases and J by 3 bases, with 28 bases left in between. The CDR3 sequence is 20 residues long. Germline V lookup: CDR1 MNHEY, CDR2 SMNVEV (reference sequence).

The genes are TRBV27 and TRBJ2-6; 9 bases align to TRBD1. Germline values: CDR1 MNHEY, CDR2 SMNVEV (reference sequence). Trimming at V came to 5 bases and at J to 0 bases, leaving 8 bases not matched to a gene. This CDR3 is 18 amino acids long. This CDR3 reads CASSQGQGFLSGANVLTF. CDR3 DNA sequence: TGTGCCAGCAGTCAGGGACAGGGATTCCTCTCTGGGGCCAACGTCCTGACTTTC.

This sequence joins TRBV30 and TRBJ2-3, with 8 nucleotides matching TRBD2. Germline lookup yields CDR1 GTSNPN and CDR2 SVGIG (reference sequence). The V segment lost 2 bases and the J segment 1 base; nucleotides outside the gene matches: 11. The CDR3 has 17 residues. In nucleotides, the CDR3 is TGTGCCTGGAGTAACCCCCCAAGCGGGAGTTGCACAGATACGCAGTATTTT. It specifies CAWSNPPSGSCTDTQYF.

The chain employs TRBV7-9 and TRBJ2-7; a weak D match, TRBD2 (7 bases). Trimming shortened V by 8 bases and J by 6 bases, and 17 bases separated the two germline ends. Looked up from germline, CDR1 is SEHNR and CDR2 is FQNEAQ (reference sequence). This CDR3 comprises 13 residues. As DNA, the CDR3 is TGTGCCAGCCCGGGGGGCGGATGGGCCGAGCAGTACTTC. Translated: CASPGGGWAEQYF.

This clone was seen more than once but under ten times. The chain joins TRBV27 to TRBJ2-7, with 7 nucleotides matching TRBD2. This CDR3 comprises 14 residues. The germline V gene encodes CDR1 MNHEY and CDR2 SMNVEV (reference sequence). With V trimmed by 4 bases and J by 3 bases, 6 bases remained unmatched. The CDR3 DNA sequence: TGTGCCAGCAGTTCGTCCCGGGACTACTACGAGCAGTACTTC. It translates to CASSSSRDYYEQYF.

The chain couples TRBV5-6 to TRBJ2-1, with 15 bases identical to TRBD2. The germline V gene encodes CDR1 SGHDT and CDR2 YYEEEE. V was clipped by 7 bases and J by 8 bases; unmatched bases: 7. The CDR3 length is 15 residues. CDR3 loop: CASGGGLAGGHEQFF. CDR3 DNA: TGTGCCAGCGGGGGGGGACTAGCGGGAGGTCATGAGCAGTTCTTC.

This clone has a single count. This rearrangement joins TRBV14 to TRBJ2-7; 9 nucleotides match TRBD1. The CDR3 has 16 residues. The V and J ends lost 4 bases and 6 bases, in that order; junction bases with no gene match: 13. Germline V gene lookup returns CDR1 SGHDN and CDR2 FVKESK. The CDR3 loop is CASSPQGTGKGSEQYF. The CDR3 region has the DNA TGTGCCAGCAGCCCCCAGGGGACAGGGAAGGGAAGCGAGCAGTACTTC.

The rearrangement uses TRBV9 and TRBJ2-3; perhaps TRBD2 as D (6 bases). The CDR3 spans 16 residues. Germline V lookup: CDR1 SGDLS, CDR2 YYNGEE. The germline V and J ends were trimmed by 0 bases and 4 bases, with 15 bases remaining between them. CDR3 bases: TGTGCCAGCAGCGTAGCCCGGGAGATCGGGCCAGATACGCAGTATTTT. Encoded protein: CASSVAREIGPDTQYF. The full variable domain, completed using reference TRBV9 and TRBJ2-3, is DSGVTQTPKHLITATGQRVTLRCSPRSGDLSVYWYQQSLDQGLQFLIQYYNGEERAKGNILERFSAQQFPDLHSELNLSSLELGDSALYFCASSVAREIGPDTQYFGPGTRLTVL.

This clone was recorded a few times. V usage is TRBV5-5 and J usage is TRBJ2-4; D is unclear. V lost 2 bases to trimming and J lost 3 bases, with 12 bases between them. CDR1 is SGHKS and CDR2 is YYEKEE in the germline V gene (reference sequence). The CDR3 extends over 15 amino acids. Written as DNA, the CDR3 is TGTGCCAGCAGCTTTGAACTGGTAGTCAAAAACATTCAGTACTTC. Protein product: CASSFELVVKNIQYF.

V gene TRBV4-3 combines with J gene TRBJ2-7; D unresolved. CDR1 is LGHNA and CDR2 is YSLEER in the germline V gene. The germline V and J ends were trimmed by 2 bases and 2 bases, with 7 bases remaining between them. This CDR3 has 13 amino acids. CDR3 region: CASSQPPAYEQYF. DNA of the CDR3: TGCGCCAGCAGCCAACCCCCCGCCTACGAGCAGTACTTC.

This chain links TRBV10-1 with TRBJ1-2; perhaps TRBD1 as D (5 bases). Germline lookup yields CDR1 WNHNN and CDR2 SYGVQD (reference sequence). V lost 10 bases and J lost 3, with 18 bases in between. The CDR3 is 14 residues long. The CDR3 loop reads CANPLDTLYYGYTF. CDR3 sequence (DNA): TGCGCCAACCCCCTGGACACCCTTTACTATGGCTACACCTTC.

This rearrangement joins TRBV28 to TRBJ1-1, with 7 bases aligning to TRBD1. The CDR3 runs 18 residues. The germline V gene has CDR1 MDHEN and CDR2 SYDVKM. Unmatched junction bases numbered 16, after V lost 2 bases and J lost 4 bases. The CDR3 protein is CASSLTGEVVGVCTEAFF. CDR3 in DNA: TGTGCCAGCAGTTTAACAGGGGAGGTGGTGGGAGTTTGCACTGAAGCTTTCTTT.

In this sample, this clone turned up a few times. The chain couples TRBV29-1 to TRBJ2-2; tentative D call: TRBD1 (5 bases). There are 13 residues in the CDR3. V was shortened by 6 bases and J by 1 base, with 9 bases between the two germline ends. Germline-derived CDR1 and CDR2 are SQVTM and ANQGSEA. The CDR3 here is CSVTEMNTGELFF. The CDR3 DNA is TGCAGCGTGACAGAGATGAACACCGGGGAGCTGTTTTTT.

Concerning this clone itself: One end of the junction does not line up with germline, which may come from a read error. Additional DNA sequences in this sample encode the identical CDR3. The rearrangement links TRBV30 to TRBJ1-5; TRBD1 agrees at 7 bases. Germline V gene data show CDR1 as GTSNPN and CDR2 as SVGIG (reference sequence). The length of the CDR3 is 15 residues. CDR3 nucleotides: TGTGCCTGGAGTCTGAACAGGGGATGGAATCAGCCTCAGCATTTT. Residues: CAWSLNRGWNQPQHF.

The chain employs TRBV11-2 and TRBJ1-4, with D possibly TRBD1 on 5 matching bases. V was cut by 9 bases and J by 8 bases, with 16 bases left in between. CDR3 length: 13 residues. Germline CDR1 SGHAT, CDR2 FQNNGV. The CDR3 DNA reads TGTGCCAGACTAGGGCCGGGGGGGGAAAAACTGTTTTTT. Protein sequence: CARLGPGGEKLFF.

The V and J genes are TRBV15 and TRBJ2-1; 9 bases agree with TRBD2. This CDR3 has 17 amino acids. Germline assignment: CDR1 LNHNV and CDR2 YYDKDF (reference sequence). V shed 1 base, J shed 5 bases, and the junction held 9 bases outside the gene matches. In DNA, the CDR3 is TGTGCCACCAGCAGAGCGGCTAGCGGGATTGGAGACAATGAGCAGTTCTTC. Protein product: CATSRAASGIGDNEQFF.

The V call is TRBV6-1, the J call TRBJ2-1; 8 bases map to TRBD2. Germline CDR1 reads MNHNS; CDR2 reads SASEGT. With V trimmed by 2 bases and J by 4 bases, 4 bases remained unmatched. The CDR3 has 15 residues. Here the CDR3 DNA reads TGTGCCAGCAGTGAAACGGGACTAGGATACAATGAGCAGTTCTTC. Its translation: CASSETGLGYNEQFF.

This chain links TRBV27 with TRBJ2-1; 9 bases align to TRBD1. Germline V CDR1 and CDR2: MNHEY, SMNVEV (reference sequence). The CDR3 consists of 16 residues. Losses at the gene ends were 4 bases for V and 2 bases for J; bases not matched to a gene: 6. CDR3 sequence (DNA): TGTGCCAGCAGTTCCCAGACAGGGGGGCCCTACAATGAGCAGTTCTTC. Protein product: CASSSQTGGPYNEQFF.

The V gene is TRBV19, the J gene TRBJ2-3; D is possibly TRBD2 (6 bases). The germline V and J ends were trimmed by 7 bases and 1 base, with 18 bases remaining between them. The length of the CDR3 is 16 residues. CDR1 and CDR2 from the germline V gene are LNHDA and SQIVND (reference sequence). The CDR3 protein is CASTTTTQRGTDTQYF. The CDR3 nucleotides read TGTGCCAGTACCACTACCACCCAGCGGGGCACAGATACGCAGTATTTT. Full variable domain (remainder filled in from reference TRBV19 and TRBJ2-3): DGGITQSPKYLFRKEGQNVTLSCEQNLNHDAMYWYRQDPGQGLRLIYYSQIVNDFQKGDIAEGYSVSREKKESFPLTVTSAQKNPTAFYLCASTTTTQRGTDTQYFGPGTRLTVL.

The CDR3, as DNA: TGTGCCAGCATCCGGGCGGGAACGTCCTACAATGAGCAGTTCTTC. Translated: CASIRAGTSYNEQFF. The J gene is TRBJ2-1, the V gene TRBV6-6; maybe TRBD2 (6 bases). Germline V gene sequence: CDR1 MNHNY, CDR2 SVGAGI (reference sequence). The V and J ends lost 7 bases and 1 base respectively, with 14 bases between them. This CDR3 spans 15 amino acids.